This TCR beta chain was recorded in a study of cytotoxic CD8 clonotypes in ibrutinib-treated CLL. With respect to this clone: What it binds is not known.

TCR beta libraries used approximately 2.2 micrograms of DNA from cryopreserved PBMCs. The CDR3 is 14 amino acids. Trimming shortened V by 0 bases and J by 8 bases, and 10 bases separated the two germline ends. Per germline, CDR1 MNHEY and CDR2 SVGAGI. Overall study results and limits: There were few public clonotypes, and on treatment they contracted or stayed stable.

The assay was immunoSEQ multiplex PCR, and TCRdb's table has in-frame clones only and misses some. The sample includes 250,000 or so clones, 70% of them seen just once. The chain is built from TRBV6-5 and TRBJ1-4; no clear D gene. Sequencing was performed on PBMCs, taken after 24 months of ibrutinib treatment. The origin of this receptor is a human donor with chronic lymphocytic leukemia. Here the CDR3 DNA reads TGTGCCAGCAGTTACTCGATTACAGCAGAAAAACTGTTTTTT. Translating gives CASSYSITAEKLFF.